A selection of T cell receptor beta chains follows, all from one sample in a study of liver allograft versus peripheral blood T cells. MiXCR, run by TCRdb on the reads, gives a single entry per CDR3 protein. The data show about 13,000 distinct CDR3 sequences, less than 20% seen once. These receptors were collected from a human patient who had a liver transplant. These T cells may partly come from the graft donor. The CDR3 runs from the conserved cysteine through the conserved F or W. A D gene is named only where the DNA matches it firmly. A clone size is listed for some rows: how often the clone was seen (once, few, many), or a class if it is expanded.

D gene	clone size	V gene	CDR3 length	J gene	CDR3 protein	CDR3 DNA
.	few	TRBV7-2	14	TRBJ2-7	CASSLAARFDEQYF	TGTGCCAGCAGCTTAGCCGCAAGGTTTGACGAGCAGTACTTC
.	many	TRBV19	13	TRBJ1-5	CASSIRVGQPQHF	TGTGCCAGTAGTATAAGGGTAGGTCAGCCCCAGCATTTT
TRBD1	.	TRBV6-6	15	TRBJ2-7	CASSLSGTGVYEQYF	TGTGCCAGCAGCCTATCCGGGACAGGTGTTTACGAGCAGTACTTC
.	few	TRBV7-9	17	TRBJ2-3	CASSTLPSQLNTDTQYF	TGTGCCAGCAGCACGCTTCCCTCCCAGCTAAACACAGATACGCAGTATTTT
.	few	TRBV27	16	TRBJ2-1	CASSLSSLSSYNEQFF	TGTGCCAGCAGTTTATCCTCCCTTAGCTCCTACAATGAGCAGTTCTTC
.	.	TRBV12-3/TRBV12-4	12	TRBJ2-7	CASSLEGPKQYF	TGTGCCAGCAGCCTCGAGGGGCCAAAGCAGTACTTC
TRBD1	medium-sized	TRBV6-2/TRBV6-3	14	TRBJ1-2	CASSFLQGFEGYTF	TGTGCCAGCAGTTTTTTACAGGGGTTCGAGGGCTACACCTTC
.	medium-sized	TRBV29-1	14	TRBJ1-3	CSVGRGPSGNTIYF	TGCAGCGTTGGTAGGGGACCATCTGGAAACACCATATATTTT
.	few	TRBV27	14	TRBJ2-7	CASSLSGAFYEQYF	TGTGCCAGCAGTTTATCGGGGGCCTTCTACGAGCAGTACTTC
.	.	TRBV6-2/TRBV6-3	14	TRBJ2-7	CAISESVGIYKQYF	TGTGCCATCAGTGAGTCCGTAGGAATTTACAAGCAGTACTTC
TRBD2	.	TRBV30	16	TRBJ2-3	CAWTLGLAGNTDTQYF	TGTGCCTGGACCCTCGGACTAGCGGGTAACACAGATACGCAGTATTTT
.	.	TRBV5-4	11	TRBJ1-1	CASWLGAEAFF	TGTGCCAGCTGGTTGGGGGCTGAAGCTTTCTTT
.	medium-sized	TRBV29-1	15	TRBJ2-7	CSVEDQAAFPYEQYF	TGCAGCGTTGAAGATCAGGCAGCTTTTCCCTACGAGCAGTACTTC
.	.	TRBV28	12	TRBJ1-1	CASSQGYTEAFF	TGTGCCAGCAGCCAGGGGTACACTGAAGCTTTCTTT
.	.	TRBV6-1	13	TRBJ2-7	CASSTGPWGEQYF	TGTGCCAGCAGTACAGGACCATGGGGGGAGCAGTACTTC
.	.	TRBV7-3	15	TRBJ2-2	CASSLLGRDDGELFF	TGTGCCAGCAGCTTATTGGGTCGGGACGACGGGGAGCTGTTTTTT
.	many	TRBV7-2	14	TRBJ2-1	CASSSGVTAPEQFF	TGTGCCAGCAGCTCGGGAGTGACCGCCCCCGAGCAGTTCTTC
TRBD1	medium-sized	TRBV20-1	16	TRBJ1-2	CSARVVDRGGFRGYTF	TGCAGTGCTAGAGTAGTAGACAGGGGGGGATTTCGTGGCTACACCTTC
.	many	TRBV6-1	14	TRBJ1-1	CASRARGLNTEAFF	TGTGCCAGCAGAGCTAGGGGCCTGAACACTGAAGCTTTCTTT
.	.	TRBV20-1	11	TRBJ1-6	CSASYNSPLHF	TGCAGTGCCTCCTATAATTCACCCCTCCACTTT
.	many	TRBV6-2/TRBV6-3	12	TRBJ2-7	CASSLYTYEQYF	TGTGCCAGCAGTTTGTACACCTACGAGCAGTACTTC
TRBD1	medium-sized	TRBV6-1	14	TRBJ1-5	CASSEGGGHQPQHF	TGTGCCAGCAGTGAGGGAGGGGGCCATCAGCCCCAGCATTTT
.	few	TRBV12-3/TRBV12-4	15	TRBJ2-7	CASSPAQTFTYEQYF	TGTGCCAGCAGTCCCGCACAGACATTTACCTACGAGCAGTACTTC
TRBD1	.	TRBV20-1	12	TRBJ2-7	CSVIQGSYEQYF	TGCAGTGTTATACAGGGGTCCTACGAGCAGTACTTC
.	few	TRBV19	15	TRBJ1-6	CASRTRRAPGAPLHF	TGTGCCAGTAGGACTAGACGGGCCCCGGGGGCACCCCTCCACTTT
.	.	TRBV5-6	12	TRBJ2-2	CASSLGGGELFF	TGTGCCAGCAGCTTGGGAGGCGGGGAGCTGTTTTTT
TRBD1	few	TRBV18	16	TRBJ1-1	CASSPQGQGAGTEAFF	TGTGCCAGCTCACCACAGGGACAGGGGGCCGGCACTGAAGCTTTCTTT
.	.	TRBV20-1	11	TRBJ1-1	CSAGTTTEAFF	TGCAGTGCCGGGACTACAACTGAAGCTTTCTTT
.	few	TRBV12-5	17	TRBJ2-7	CASGLVLGGQSSYEQYF	TGTGCTAGTGGTTTGGTACTCGGCGGGCAGAGCTCCTACGAGCAGTACTTC
TRBD1	.	TRBV25-1	17	TRBJ2-3	CASSEWRGTGGTDTQYF	TGTGCCAGCAGTGAATGGAGGGGGACAGGGGGTACAGATACGCAGTATTTT
TRBD1	many	TRBV18	14	TRBJ2-7	CASSFRQGGNEQYF	TGTGCCAGCTCCTTCAGACAGGGTGGCAACGAGCAGTACTTC
.	medium-sized	TRBV10-3	14	TRBJ2-2	CAIREGLNTGELFF	TGTGCCATCAGGGAGGGACTGAACACCGGGGAGCTGTTTTTT
.	few	TRBV5-3	21	TRBJ2-1	CARSLDYIGINIRRNNNEQFF	TGTGCCAGAAGCCTCGATTATATTGGGATCAACATTCGACGGAATAACAATGAGCAGTTCTTC
.	many	TRBV28	15	TRBJ2-1	CASSLLTGSRNEQFF	TGTGCCAGCAGTTTATTAACAGGGTCTAGGAATGAGCAGTTCTTC
.	medium-sized	TRBV19	10	TRBJ1-2	CASSMNGYTF	TGTGCCAGTAGTATGAATGGCTACACCTTC
.	medium-sized	TRBV7-2	14	TRBJ2-1	CASSLDFNNNEQFF	TGTGCCAGCAGCTTAGATTTTAATAACAATGAGCAGTTCTTC